This T cell receptor beta chain was found in a study of human CD4 T cells and Enterobacteriaceae. Whole-study findings and limits: Broadly cross-reactive clonotypes: about 55% of the 19 ranked in the top 5%.

CDR1 SGHRS and CDR2 YFSETQ come from the germline V gene. The length of the CDR3 is 20 residues. The ends lost 0 bases at V and 0 bases at J; junction bases unmatched: 16. Assay used: immunoSEQ multiplex PCR; TCRdb lists only in-frame clones, some missing. The sample consists of approximately 26,000 clones, approximately 80% of them appearing once. Notes on this clone: Its target is unknown.

All CD4+ cells other than CD45RA+CCR7+CD95- naive cells were sorted as memory, over 95% pure. The source is a human donor in good health. The sequenced sample was memory CD4+ T cells from blood. The V and J genes are TRBV5-1 and TRBJ2-3, with TRBD1 matching 7 bases. The chain's CDR3 is CASSLATGVYDKTSTDTQYF. In nucleotides, the CDR3 is TGCGCCAGCAGCTTGGCTACAGGGGTCTACGATAAGACTAGCACAGATACGCAGTATTTT.